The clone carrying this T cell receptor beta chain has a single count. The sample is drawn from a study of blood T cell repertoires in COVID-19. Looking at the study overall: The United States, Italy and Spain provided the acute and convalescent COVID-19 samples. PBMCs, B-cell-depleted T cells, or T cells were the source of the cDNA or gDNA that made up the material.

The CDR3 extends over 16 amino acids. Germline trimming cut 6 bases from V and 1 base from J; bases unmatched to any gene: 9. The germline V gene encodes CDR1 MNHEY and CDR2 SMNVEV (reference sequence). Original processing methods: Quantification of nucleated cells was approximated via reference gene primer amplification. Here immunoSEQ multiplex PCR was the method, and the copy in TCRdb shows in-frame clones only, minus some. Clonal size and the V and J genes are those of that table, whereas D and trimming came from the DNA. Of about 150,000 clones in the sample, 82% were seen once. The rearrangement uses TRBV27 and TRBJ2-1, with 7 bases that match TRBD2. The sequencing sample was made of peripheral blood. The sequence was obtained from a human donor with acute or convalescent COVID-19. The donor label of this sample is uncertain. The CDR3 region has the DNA TGTGCCAGCAGGACCCTGACGGGGGGATCCTACAATGAGCAGTTCTTC. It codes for CASRTLTGGSYNEQFF.